The sequence of this TCR beta chain was determined in a study of shared clonotypes between healthy human individuals. Study-wide results and caveats: Sampling included only blood; tissue repertoires likely differ.

Comments on this clone: What it binds is unknown.

This CDR3 has 15 amino acids. Trimming took 4 bases from V and 3 from J; bases not matched to a gene: 5. Germline assignment: CDR1 KGHSH and CDR2 LQKENI. Each unsorted sample relied on about 90 million PBMCs as its source of genomic DNA. The test was conducted at deep level. In the authors' methods: Junction-only immunoSEQ sequences carried no quality scores, so filtering differed. Data came from immunoSEQ multiplex PCR; TCRdb stores just in-frame clones and leaves some out. The V and J calls and the clone size are those of that table, but D and trimming were determined from the DNA. The sample yields 450,000 to 600,000 clones, 79% seen once.

The material sequenced was PBMCs. The sequence was collected from a woman aged 40 to 49 in good health. Some clones in this sample may be carry-over from other donors' samples. The chain is built from TRBV18 and TRBJ1-2; 10 nucleotides align to TRBD1. CDR3 nucleotides: TGTGCCAGCTCACTTTCGACAGGGGGCGACTATGGCTACACCTTC. Its protein product is CASSLSTGGDYGYTF.